The subject of this entry is one T cell receptor beta chain. Its antigen is unidentified. This entry is derived from a study of beta chain features in type 1 diabetes. General study findings and limits: There was a moderate but significant shortening of TCRB CDR3s in all four CD4+ subsets of Type 1 diabetes patients.

CDR3 length equals 16 residues. Germline loops: CDR1 GTSNPN, CDR2 SVGIG (reference sequence). Trimming took 0 bases from V and 1 from J; bases not matched to a gene: 6. Every isolated RNA sample was fully reverse transcribed, so sequencing captured expressed TCRB transcripts. The table came from immunoSEQ multiplex PCR; TCRdb's copy has only in-frame clones and leaves some out. The sample lists under 450,000 clones; around 16% were seen once. Sequencing was performed on naive CD4+ T cells from blood. The rearrangement uses TRBV30 and TRBJ2-3, with TRBD2 matching over 8 bases. This receptor was taken from a woman younger than 30 in good health. The DNA of the CDR3 is TGTGCCTGGAGTGTTCGGACGGGAGGGGGCACAGATACGCAGTATTTT. Its translation: CAWSVRTGGGTDTQYF.